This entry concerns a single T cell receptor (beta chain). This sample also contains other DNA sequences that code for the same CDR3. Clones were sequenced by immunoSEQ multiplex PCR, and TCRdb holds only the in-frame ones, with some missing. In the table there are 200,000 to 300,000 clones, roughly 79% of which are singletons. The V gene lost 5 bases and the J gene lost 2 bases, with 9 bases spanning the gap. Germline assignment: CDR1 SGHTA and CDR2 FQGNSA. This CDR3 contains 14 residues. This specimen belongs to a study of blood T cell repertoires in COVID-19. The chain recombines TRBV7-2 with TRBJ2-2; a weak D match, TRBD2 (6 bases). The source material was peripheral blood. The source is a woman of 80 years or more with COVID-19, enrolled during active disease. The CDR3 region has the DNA TGTGCCAGCAGCAGGGACTCTAACACCGGGGAGCTGTTTTTT. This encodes CASSRDSNTGELFF.